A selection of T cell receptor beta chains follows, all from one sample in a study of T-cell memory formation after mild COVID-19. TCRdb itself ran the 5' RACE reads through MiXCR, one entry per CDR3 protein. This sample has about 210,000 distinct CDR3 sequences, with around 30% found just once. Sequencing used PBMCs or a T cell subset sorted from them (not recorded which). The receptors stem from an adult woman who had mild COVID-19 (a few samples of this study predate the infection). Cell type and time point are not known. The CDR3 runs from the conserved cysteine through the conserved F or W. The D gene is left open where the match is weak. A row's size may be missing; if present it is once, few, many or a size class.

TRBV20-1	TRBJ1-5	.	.	CSASRQETSNQPQHF	TGCAGTGCTAGTCGACAGGAGACTAGCAATCAGCCCCAGCATTTT
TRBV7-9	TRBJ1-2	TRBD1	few	CASSLWGDSPAGYTF	TGTGCCAGCAGCTTATGGGGGGACAGCCCCGCTGGCTACACCTTC
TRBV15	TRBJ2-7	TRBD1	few	CATSKAGGYEQYF	TGTGCCACCAGCAAAGCAGGGGGTTACGAGCAGTACTTC
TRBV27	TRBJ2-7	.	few	CASSLSSVYSYEQYF	TGTGCCAGCAGTTTATCCTCGGTTTACTCCTACGAGCAGTACTTC
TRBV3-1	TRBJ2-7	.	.	CASSQETYKNEQYF	TGTGCCAGCAGCCAAGAGACCTATAAGAACGAGCAGTACTTC
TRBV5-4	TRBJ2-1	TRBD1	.	CASSLVIQGARYNEQFF	TGTGCCAGCAGCTTGGTCATACAGGGGGCGCGGTACAATGAGCAGTTCTTC
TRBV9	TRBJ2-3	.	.	CASSTTTVTDTQYF	TGTGCCAGCAGCACTACAACCGTCACAGATACGCAGTATTTT
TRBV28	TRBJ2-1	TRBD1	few	CASSSTGGGHNEQFF	TGTGCCAGCAGTTCCACAGGGGGCGGCCACAATGAGCAGTTCTTC
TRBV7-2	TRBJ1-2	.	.	CASMAGPYGYTF	TGTGCCAGCATGGCAGGGCCCTATGGCTACACCTTC
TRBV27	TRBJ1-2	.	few	CASSPVDSLYGYTF	TGTGCCAGCAGTCCGGTGGACAGCCTCTATGGCTACACCTTC
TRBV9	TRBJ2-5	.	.	CASSVGDYQETQYF	TGTGCCAGCAGCGTAGGGGACTACCAAGAGACCCAGTACTTC
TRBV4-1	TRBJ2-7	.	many	CASSQVTGSYEQYF	TGCGCCAGCAGCCAAGTCACAGGGTCCTACGAGCAGTACTTC
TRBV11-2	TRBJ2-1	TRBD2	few	CASSLDEAGGLPSYNEQFF	TGTGCCAGCAGCTTAGATGAAGCGGGGGGCCTCCCCTCCTACAATGAGCAGTTCTTC
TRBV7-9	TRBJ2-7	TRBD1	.	CASSRTGTGIYEQYF	TGTGCCAGCAGCCGGACCGGGACAGGGATCTACGAGCAGTACTTC
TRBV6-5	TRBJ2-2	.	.	CASSFAAPEPGELFF	TGTGCCAGCAGTTTCGCGGCTCCCGAACCCGGGGAGCTGTTTTTT
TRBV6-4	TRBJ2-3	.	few	CASCGGQADTQYF	TGTGCCAGCTGCGGGGGACAGGCAGATACGCAGTATTTT
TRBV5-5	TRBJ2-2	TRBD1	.	CASSQTGQGTELFF	TGTGCCAGCAGCCAAACCGGACAGGGGACCGAGCTGTTTTTT
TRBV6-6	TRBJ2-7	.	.	CASNQGMGDYEQYF	TGTGCCAGCAACCAGGGGATGGGGGACTACGAGCAGTACTTC
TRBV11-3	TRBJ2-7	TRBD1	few	CASSELGQGTEQYF	TGTGCCAGCAGCGAACTAGGACAGGGGACCGAGCAGTACTTC
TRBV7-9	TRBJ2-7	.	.	CASSAPSKEPQRPQYF	TGTGCCAGCAGCGCACCTTCGAAGGAGCCGCAAAGGCCGCAGTACTTC
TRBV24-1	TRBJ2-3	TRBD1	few	CATNGQGTEDTQYF	TGTGCCACCAACGGACAGGGAACGGAAGATACGCAGTATTTT
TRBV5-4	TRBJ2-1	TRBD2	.	CASSLTSGNEQFF	TGTGCCAGCAGCTTAACTAGCGGCAATGAGCAGTTCTTC
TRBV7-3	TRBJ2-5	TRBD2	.	CASSPRGLAGTETQYF	TGTGCCAGCAGCCCTCGGGGACTAGCGGGAACGGAGACCCAGTACTTC
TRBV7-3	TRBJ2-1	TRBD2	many	CASSGDGTSAYNEQFF	TGTGCCAGCAGCGGAGACGGGACTAGCGCCTACAATGAGCAGTTCTTC
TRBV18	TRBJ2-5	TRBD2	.	CASSPRPGTSGQETQYF	TGTGCCAGCTCACCCCGTCCCGGGACTAGCGGCCAAGAGACCCAGTACTTC
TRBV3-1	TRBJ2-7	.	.	CASSRRGASYEQYF	TGTGCCAGCTCCCGACGAGGGGCCTCCTACGAGCAGTACTTC
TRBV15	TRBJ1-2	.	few	CATSLVGAYGYTF	TGTGCCACCAGCCTGGTAGGGGCCTATGGCTACACCTTC
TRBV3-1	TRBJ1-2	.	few	CASSQDLAGAGYTF	TGTGCCAGCAGCCAAGATTTGGCAGGGGCGGGCTACACCTTC
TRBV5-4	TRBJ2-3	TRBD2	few	CASSLGPPSGKTDTQYF	TGTGCCAGCAGCCTGGGGCCGCCTAGCGGGAAAACAGATACGCAGTATTTT
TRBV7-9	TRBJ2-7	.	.	CASSSQYEQYF	TGTGCCAGCAGCTCCCAATACGAGCAGTACTTC
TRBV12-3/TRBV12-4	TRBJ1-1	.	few	CASSRRDSRSLAFF	TGTGCCAGCAGCCGCAGGGATAGTCGATCGTTGGCTTTCTTT
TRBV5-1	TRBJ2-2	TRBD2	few	CASSLEARRALAANTGELFF	TGCGCCAGCAGCTTGGAAGCCCGCCGAGCACTAGCGGCGAACACCGGGGAGCTGTTTTTT
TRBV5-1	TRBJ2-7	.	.	CASSTGGGAEEQYF	TGCGCCAGCAGCACCGGTGGGGGAGCAGAAGAGCAGTACTTC
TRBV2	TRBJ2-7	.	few	CASSEIVGDHEQYF	TGTGCCAGCAGTGAGATTGTAGGGGACCACGAGCAGTACTTC
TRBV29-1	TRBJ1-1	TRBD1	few	CSVNPRTGLNTEAFF	TGCAGCGTTAACCCCCGGACAGGGCTGAACACTGAAGCTTTCTTT
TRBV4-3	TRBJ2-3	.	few	CASSRMVDSTDTQYF	TGCGCCAGCAGCCGAATGGTAGACAGCACAGATACGCAGTATTTT
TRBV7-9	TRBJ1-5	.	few	CASSLKGNQPQHF	TGTGCCAGCAGCTTAAAAGGGAATCAGCCCCAGCATTTT
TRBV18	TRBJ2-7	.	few	CASKAGLGFGADEQYF	TGTGCCTCAAAAGCAGGGTTGGGGTTTGGAGCGGACGAGCAGTACTTC